The 8 T cell receptor beta chains below all came from one sample that was sequenced in a study of molecular identifiers for immune sequencing clone quantification. From the PCR reads, TCRdb called clonotypes with MiXCR, one entry per CDR3 protein. The sample shows approximately 97,000 distinct CDR3 sequences, under 40% of them seen only once. Source material: naive CD8+ T cells from blood, with Jurkat cell RNA spiked in. Sample subset: FACS-sorted CD8+CD4-CCR7+CD45RA+ naive T cells. The source of these receptors is a human donor in good health. Some libraries in this study had Jurkat cell RNA spiked in.

In its sample, this clonotype was seen a few times. The J gene is TRBJ1-1, the V gene TRBV20-1; no clear D gene. The germline V gene has CDR1 DFQATT and CDR2 SNEGSKA (reference sequence). V was trimmed by 4 bases and J by 1 base, leaving 4 bases between them. The CDR3 totals 11 residues. The DNA for the CDR3 is TGCAGTGCTAACAAGAACACTGAAGCTTTCTTT. Its translation: CSANKNTEAFF.

The V call is TRBV28, the J call TRBJ2-3, with TRBD1 as a possible D gene (6 bases). The CDR3 has 15 residues. Per the germline V gene, CDR1 is MDHEN and CDR2 is SYDVKM. Trimming stripped 5 bases from V and 2 bases from J, with 14 bases between. CDR3 DNA: TGTGCCAGCAGTAGGGGGAAGGGGCTCACAGATACGCAGTATTTT. It yields the protein CASSRGKGLTDTQYF. Supplemented by reference TRBV28 and TRBJ2-3, the full variable domain reads DVKVTQSSRYLVKRTGEKVFLECVQDMDHENMFWYRQDPGLGLRLIYFSYDVKMKEKGDIPEGYSVSREKKERFSLILESASTNQTSMYLCASSRGKGLTDTQYFGPGTRLTVL.

For this clonotype: A much more abundant neighbour one base away suggests this may be a read error. The CDR3 does not end in the conserved phenylalanine or tryptophan, so this is likely a read error. This sequence joins TRBV5-3 and TRBJ1-5; no clear D. TRBV5-3 is recorded as an ORF, its role being uncertain. The CDR3 covers 16 residues. CDR3 sequence (DNA): TGTGCCAGCAGCTTGTATGGAGACTATAGCAATCAGCCCCAGCATTCT. This translates into CASSLYGDYSNQPQHS.

This clonotype was seen many times. This chain joins TRBV4-1 and TRBJ2-3, with TRBD1 identical over 9 bases. Germline V gene lookup returns CDR1 MGHRA and CDR2 YSYEKL. V trimming: 1 base; J trimming: 14 bases; junction bases outside the gene matches: 7. CDR3 length: 13 amino acids. For the CDR3, the DNA is TGCGCCAGCAGCCAAGTAACATGGGACAGGGTGTATTTT. It encodes CASSQVTWDRVYF.

V is TRBV6-2 or TRBV6-3 and J is TRBJ2-7, with D possibly matching TRBD2 (6 bases). The CDR3 contains 14 residues. Looked up from germline, CDR1 is MNHEY and CDR2 is SVGEGT. Trimming took off 7 bases at V and 1 base at J, with 14 bases between the two ends. The CDR3 loop is CASTDLRDSYEQYF. The CDR3 DNA is TGTGCCAGCACCGACTTGCGGGATTCCTACGAGCAGTACTTC.

The V call is TRBV6-2 or TRBV6-3, the J call TRBJ2-7; the D is unclear. The ends were cut back, 4 bases at V and 3 bases at J, with 4 bases in the middle. Germline V gene lookup returns CDR1 MNHEY and CDR2 SVGEGT. The CDR3 consists of 11 residues. CDR3 sequence reads: CASSWNYEQYF. The CDR3 DNA reads TGTGCCAGCAGTTGGAACTACGAGCAGTACTTC.

In its sample, this clonotype was seen many times. This rearrangement joins TRBV28 to TRBJ2-2; 12 bases are shared with TRBD2. From germline, CDR1 is MDHEN and CDR2 SYDVKM. This CDR3 region has 16 residues. After removal of 5 bases from V and 5 bases from J, the junction contained 6 bases not matched to a gene. The CDR3 nucleotides read TGTGCCAGCAGTCTACGGACTAGCGGGACGACCGGGGAGCTGTTTTTT. This encodes CASSLRTSGTTGELFF.

This clonotype came up a few times. The chain employs TRBV28 and TRBJ2-2; D is ambiguous. Per germline, CDR1 MDHEN and CDR2 SYDVKM. Trimming cost V 2 bases and J 4 bases, with 5 bases left between them. The CDR3 extends over 13 amino acids. The DNA for the CDR3 is TGTGCCAGCAGTTTAGAAGTCACCGGGGAGCTGTTTTTT. This codes for CASSLEVTGELFF.